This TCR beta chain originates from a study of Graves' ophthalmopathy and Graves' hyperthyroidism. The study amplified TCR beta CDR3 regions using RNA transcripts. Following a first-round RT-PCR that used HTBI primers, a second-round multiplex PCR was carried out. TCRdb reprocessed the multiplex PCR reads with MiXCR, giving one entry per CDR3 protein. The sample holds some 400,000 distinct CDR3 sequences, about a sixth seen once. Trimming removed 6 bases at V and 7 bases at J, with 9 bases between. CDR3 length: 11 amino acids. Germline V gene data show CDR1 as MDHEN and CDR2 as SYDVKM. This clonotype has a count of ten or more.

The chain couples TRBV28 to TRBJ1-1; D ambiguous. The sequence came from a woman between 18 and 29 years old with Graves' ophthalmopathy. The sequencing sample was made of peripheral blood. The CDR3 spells CASRYAVEAFF. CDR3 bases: TGTGCCAGCAGATATGCAGTTGAAGCTTTCTTT.